The clone carrying this TCR beta chain turned up a few times. The entry originates in a study of T cells of healthy individuals. CDR1 is DFQATT, CDR2 SNEGSKA, per germline (reference sequence). The CDR3 has 11 amino acids. Trimming took 7 bases from V and 0 from J, leaving 7 bases between them. TCRdb called the 5' RACE reads again in MiXCR, with one record for every CDR3 protein. The sample shows tens of thousands of distinct CDR3 sequences, 15% to 20% of them seen only once. This chain connects TRBV20-1 to TRBJ2-7; D is uncertain. The sequence derives from a human donor in good health. The CDR3, as DNA: TGCAGTGTAATGAGCTCCTACGAGCAGTACTTC. Residues: CSVMSSYEQYF.